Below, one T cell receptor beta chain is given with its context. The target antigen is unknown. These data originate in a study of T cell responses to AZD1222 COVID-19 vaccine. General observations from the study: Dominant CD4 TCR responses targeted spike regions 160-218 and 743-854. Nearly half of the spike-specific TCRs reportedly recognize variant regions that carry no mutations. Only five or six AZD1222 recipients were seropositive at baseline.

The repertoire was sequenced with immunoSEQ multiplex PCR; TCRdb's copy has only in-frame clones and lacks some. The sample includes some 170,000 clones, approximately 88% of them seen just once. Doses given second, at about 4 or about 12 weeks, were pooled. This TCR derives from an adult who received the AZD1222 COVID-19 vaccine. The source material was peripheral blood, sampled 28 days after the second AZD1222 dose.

The CDR3 spells CASRTGTGPYEQYF. CDR3 nucleotide sequence: TGTGCCAGTAGGACCGGGACAGGGCCCTACGAGCAGTACTTC. The V call is TRBV19, the J call TRBJ2-7; 9 bases are a match to TRBD1. Germline CDR1 LNHDA, CDR2 SQIVND (reference sequence). The CDR3 totals 14 residues. With 6 bases clipped from V and 2 bases from J, the junction kept 5 bases outside the gene matches.